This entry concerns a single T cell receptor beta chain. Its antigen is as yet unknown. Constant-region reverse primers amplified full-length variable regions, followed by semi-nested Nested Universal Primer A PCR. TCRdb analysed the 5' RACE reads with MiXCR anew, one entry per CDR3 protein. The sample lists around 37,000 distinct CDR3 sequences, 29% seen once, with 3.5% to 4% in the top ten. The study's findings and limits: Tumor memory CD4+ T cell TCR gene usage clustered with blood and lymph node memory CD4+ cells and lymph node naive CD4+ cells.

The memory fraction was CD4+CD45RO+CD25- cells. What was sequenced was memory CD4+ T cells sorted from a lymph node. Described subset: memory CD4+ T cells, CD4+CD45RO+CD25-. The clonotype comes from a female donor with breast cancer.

CDR3 residues: CASSRDRTNEQFF. CDR3 in DNA: TGCGCCAGCAGCCGGGACCGAACCAATGAGCAGTTCTTC. The V gene is TRBV5-1, the J gene TRBJ2-1; D might be TRBD1 or TRBD2, each matching 5 bases. Germline V gives CDR1 SGHRS, CDR2 YFSETQ. The CDR3 has 13 residues. V lost 4 bases to trimming and J lost 6 bases, with 11 bases between them.